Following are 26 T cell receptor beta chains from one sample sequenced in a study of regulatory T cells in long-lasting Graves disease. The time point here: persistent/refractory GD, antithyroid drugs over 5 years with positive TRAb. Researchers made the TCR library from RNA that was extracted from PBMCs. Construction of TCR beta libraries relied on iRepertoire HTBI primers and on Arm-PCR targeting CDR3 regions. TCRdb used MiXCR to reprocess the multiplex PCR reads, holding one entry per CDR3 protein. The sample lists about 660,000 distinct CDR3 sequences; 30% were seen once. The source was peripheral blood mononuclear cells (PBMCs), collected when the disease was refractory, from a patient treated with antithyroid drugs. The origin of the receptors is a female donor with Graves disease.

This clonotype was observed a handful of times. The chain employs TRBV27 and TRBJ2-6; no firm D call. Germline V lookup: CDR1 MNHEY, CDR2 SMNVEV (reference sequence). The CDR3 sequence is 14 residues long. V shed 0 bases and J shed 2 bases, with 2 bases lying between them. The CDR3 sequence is CASSLSPGANVLTF. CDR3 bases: TGTGCCAGCAGTTTATCCCCTGGGGCCAACGTCCTGACTTTC.

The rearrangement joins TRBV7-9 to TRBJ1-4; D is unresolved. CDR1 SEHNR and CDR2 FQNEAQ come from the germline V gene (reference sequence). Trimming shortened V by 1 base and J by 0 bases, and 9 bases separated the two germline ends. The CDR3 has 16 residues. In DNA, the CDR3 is TGTGCCAGCAGCTTAGGACGGACTTCAACTAATGAAAAACTGTTTTTT. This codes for CASSLGRTSTNEKLFF.

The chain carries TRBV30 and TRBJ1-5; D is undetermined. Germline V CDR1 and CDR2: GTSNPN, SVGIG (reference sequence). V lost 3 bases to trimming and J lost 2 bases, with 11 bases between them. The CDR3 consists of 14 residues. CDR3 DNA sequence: TGTGCCTGGAGCCAGGCCGGGGGCAATCAGCCCCAGCATTTT. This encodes CAWSQAGGNQPQHF.

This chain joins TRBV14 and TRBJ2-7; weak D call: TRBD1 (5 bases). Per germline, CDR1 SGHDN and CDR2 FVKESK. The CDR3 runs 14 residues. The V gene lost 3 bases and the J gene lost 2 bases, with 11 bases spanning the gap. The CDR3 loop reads CASSQGLEAYEQYF. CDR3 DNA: TGTGCCAGCAGCCAGGGGCTAGAAGCCTACGAGCAGTACTTC.

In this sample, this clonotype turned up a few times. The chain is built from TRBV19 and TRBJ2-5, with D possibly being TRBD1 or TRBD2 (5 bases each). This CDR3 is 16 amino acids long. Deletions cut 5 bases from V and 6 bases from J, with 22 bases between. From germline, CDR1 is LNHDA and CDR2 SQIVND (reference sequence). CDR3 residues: CASSERPGPIAKTQYF. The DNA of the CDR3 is TGTGCCAGTAGTGAACGACCGGGGCCCATTGCGAAGACCCAGTACTTC.

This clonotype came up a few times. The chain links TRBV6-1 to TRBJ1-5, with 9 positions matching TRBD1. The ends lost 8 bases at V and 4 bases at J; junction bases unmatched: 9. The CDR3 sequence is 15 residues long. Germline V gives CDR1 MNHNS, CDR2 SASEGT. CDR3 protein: CASRGQGMPNQPQHF. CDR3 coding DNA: TGTGCCAGCCGAGGACAGGGGATGCCTAATCAGCCCCAGCATTTT.

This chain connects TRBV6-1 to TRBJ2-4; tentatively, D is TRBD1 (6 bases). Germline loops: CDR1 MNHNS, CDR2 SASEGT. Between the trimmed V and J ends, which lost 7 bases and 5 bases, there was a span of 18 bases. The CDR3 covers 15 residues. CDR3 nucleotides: TGTGCCAGCATTCTCGTAGGGGGTCCTGAAAACATTCAGTACTTC. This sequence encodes CASILVGGPENIQYF.

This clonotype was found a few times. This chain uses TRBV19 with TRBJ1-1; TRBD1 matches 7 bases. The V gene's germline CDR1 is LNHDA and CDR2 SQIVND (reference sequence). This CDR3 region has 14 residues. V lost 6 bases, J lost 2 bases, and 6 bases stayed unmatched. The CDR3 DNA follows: TGTGCCAGTAGCAGACAGGGTTCCAACACTGAAGCTTTCTTT. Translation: CASSRQGSNTEAFF.

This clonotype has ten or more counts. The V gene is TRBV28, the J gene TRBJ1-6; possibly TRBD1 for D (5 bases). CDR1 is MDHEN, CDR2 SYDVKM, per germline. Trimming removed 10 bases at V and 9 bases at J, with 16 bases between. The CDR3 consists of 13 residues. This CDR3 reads CATTGRGGSPLHF. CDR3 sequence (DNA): TGTGCCACCACAGGACGTGGTGGTTCACCCCTCCACTTT.

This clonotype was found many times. In nucleotides, the CDR3 is TGTGCCAGCACGGACCAACCGGACAGGCAAGCTTTCTTT. This translates into CASTDQPDRQAFF. The chain combines TRBV27 with TRBJ1-1, with 7 bases aligning to TRBD1. The germline V gene has CDR1 MNHEY and CDR2 SMNVEV (reference sequence). The CDR3 has 13 residues. Losses at the gene ends were 7 bases for V and 9 bases for J; bases not matched to a gene: 11.

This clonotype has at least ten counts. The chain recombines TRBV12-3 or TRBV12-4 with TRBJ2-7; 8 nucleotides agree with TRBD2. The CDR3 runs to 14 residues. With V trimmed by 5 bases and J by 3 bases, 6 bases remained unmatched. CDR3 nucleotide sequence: TGTGCCAGCAGTCCTCGGGGGGGAGGCTACGAGCAGTACTTC. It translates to CASSPRGGGYEQYF.

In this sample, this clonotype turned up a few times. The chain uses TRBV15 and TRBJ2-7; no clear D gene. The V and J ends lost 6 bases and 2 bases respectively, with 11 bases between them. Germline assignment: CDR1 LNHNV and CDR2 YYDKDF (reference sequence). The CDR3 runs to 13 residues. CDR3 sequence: CATRDGLAYEQYF. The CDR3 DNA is TGTGCCACCAGGGACGGGCTGGCCTACGAGCAGTACTTC.

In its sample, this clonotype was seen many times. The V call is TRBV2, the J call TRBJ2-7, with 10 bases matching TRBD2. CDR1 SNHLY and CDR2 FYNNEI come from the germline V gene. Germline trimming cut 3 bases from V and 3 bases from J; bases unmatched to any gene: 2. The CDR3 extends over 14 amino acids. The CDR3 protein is CASSEPSGSYEQYF. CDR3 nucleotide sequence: TGTGCCAGCAGTGAGCCTAGCGGGAGCTACGAGCAGTACTTC.

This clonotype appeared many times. For the CDR3, the DNA is TGTGCCAGCAGTTTCGGGGCGATGAGGACTGAAGCTTTCTTT. Residues: CASSFGAMRTEAFF. The chain recombines TRBV12-3 or TRBV12-4 with TRBJ1-1; D possibly corresponds to TRBD1 (5 bases). V shed 3 bases and J shed 5 bases, with 13 bases lying between them. This CDR3 is 14 amino acids long.

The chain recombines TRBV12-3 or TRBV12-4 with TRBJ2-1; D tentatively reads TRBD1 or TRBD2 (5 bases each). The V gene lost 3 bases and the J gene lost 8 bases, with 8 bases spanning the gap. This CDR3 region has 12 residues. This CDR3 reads CASSFRGHEQFF. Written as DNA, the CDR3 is TGTGCCAGCAGTTTTCGGGGCCATGAGCAGTTCTTC.

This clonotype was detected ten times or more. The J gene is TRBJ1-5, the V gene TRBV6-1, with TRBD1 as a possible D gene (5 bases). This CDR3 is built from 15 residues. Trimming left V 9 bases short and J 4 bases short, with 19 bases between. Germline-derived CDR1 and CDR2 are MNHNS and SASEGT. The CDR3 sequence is CASAIAKGMNQPQHF. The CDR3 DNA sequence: TGTGCCAGTGCAATTGCGAAGGGGATGAATCAGCCCCAGCATTTT.

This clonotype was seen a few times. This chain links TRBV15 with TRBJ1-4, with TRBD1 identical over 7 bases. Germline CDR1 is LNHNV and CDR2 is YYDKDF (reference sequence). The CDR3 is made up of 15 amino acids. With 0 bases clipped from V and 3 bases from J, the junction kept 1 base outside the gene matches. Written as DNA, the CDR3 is TGTGCCACCAGCAGAGAGACAGGGCCTAATGAAAAACTGTTTTTT. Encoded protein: CATSRETGPNEKLFF.

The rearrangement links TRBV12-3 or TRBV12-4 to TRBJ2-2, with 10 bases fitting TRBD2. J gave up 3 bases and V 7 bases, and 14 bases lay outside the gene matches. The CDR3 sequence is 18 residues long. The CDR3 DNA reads TGTGCCAGCAATATATTACCGGGACTAGCGACCTACACCGGGGAGCTGTTTTTT. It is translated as CASNILPGLATYTGELFF.

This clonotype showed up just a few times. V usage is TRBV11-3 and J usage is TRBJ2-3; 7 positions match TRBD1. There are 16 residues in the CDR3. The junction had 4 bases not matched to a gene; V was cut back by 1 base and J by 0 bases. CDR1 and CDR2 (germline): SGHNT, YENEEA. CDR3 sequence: CASSLGGQVSTDTQYF. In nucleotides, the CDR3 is TGTGCCAGCAGCTTAGGCGGACAGGTTAGCACAGATACGCAGTATTTT.

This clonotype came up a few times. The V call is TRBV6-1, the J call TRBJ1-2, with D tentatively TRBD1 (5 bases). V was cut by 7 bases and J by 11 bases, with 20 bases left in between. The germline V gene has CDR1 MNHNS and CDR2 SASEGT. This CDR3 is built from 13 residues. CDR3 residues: CASTLGGGAEYTF. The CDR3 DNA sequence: TGTGCCAGCACCCTAGGTGGGGGTGCGGAATACACCTTC.

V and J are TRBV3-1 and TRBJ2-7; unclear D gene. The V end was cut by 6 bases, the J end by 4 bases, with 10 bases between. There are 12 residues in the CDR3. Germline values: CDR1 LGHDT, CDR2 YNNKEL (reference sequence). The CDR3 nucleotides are TGTGCCAGCAGGCGAGATGGTTACGAGCAGTACTTC. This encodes CASRRDGYEQYF.

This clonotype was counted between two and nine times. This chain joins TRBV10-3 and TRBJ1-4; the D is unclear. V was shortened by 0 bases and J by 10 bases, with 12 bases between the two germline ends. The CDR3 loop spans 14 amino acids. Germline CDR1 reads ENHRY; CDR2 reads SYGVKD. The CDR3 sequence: CAISESGSKGKLFF. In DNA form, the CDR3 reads TGTGCCATCAGTGAGTCGGGGAGTAAGGGAAAACTGTTTTTT.

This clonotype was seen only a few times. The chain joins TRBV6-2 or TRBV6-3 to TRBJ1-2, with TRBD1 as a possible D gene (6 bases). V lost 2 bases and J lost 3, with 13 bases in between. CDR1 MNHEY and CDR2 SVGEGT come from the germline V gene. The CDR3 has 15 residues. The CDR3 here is CASSYDGGRDYGYTF. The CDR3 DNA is TGTGCCAGCAGTTACGATGGGGGGCGAGACTATGGCTACACCTTC.

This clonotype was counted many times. The CDR3 loop reads CASSSQGFGNTGELFF. The CDR3 coding sequence is TGTGCCAGCAGCTCTCAGGGGTTCGGGAACACCGGGGAGCTGTTTTTT. V and J are TRBV11-2 and TRBJ2-2; tentative D call: TRBD1 (6 bases). The V gene lost 4 bases and the J gene lost 1 base, with 13 bases spanning the gap. The CDR3 contains 16 residues. The germline V gene has CDR1 SGHAT and CDR2 FQNNGV.

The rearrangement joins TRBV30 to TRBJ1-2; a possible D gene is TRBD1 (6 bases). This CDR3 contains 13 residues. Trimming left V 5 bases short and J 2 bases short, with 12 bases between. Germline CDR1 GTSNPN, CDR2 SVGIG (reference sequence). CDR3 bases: TGTGCCTGGCAACCAGGGGTAAACTATGGCTACACCTTC. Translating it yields CAWQPGVNYGYTF.

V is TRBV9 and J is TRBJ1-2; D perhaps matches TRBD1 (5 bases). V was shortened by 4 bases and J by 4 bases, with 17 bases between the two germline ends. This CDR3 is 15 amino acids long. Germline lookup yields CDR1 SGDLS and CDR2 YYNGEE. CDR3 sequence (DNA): TGTGCCAGCAGCATTCGGGACGATATCGGCTATGGCTACACCTTC. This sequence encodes CASSIRDDIGYGYTF. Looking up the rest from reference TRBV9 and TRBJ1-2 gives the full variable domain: DSGVTQTPKHLITATGQRVTLRCSPRSGDLSVYWYQQSLDQGLQFLIQYYNGEERAKGNILERFSAQQFPDLHSELNLSSLELGDSALYFCASSIRDDIGYGYTFGSGTRLTVV.